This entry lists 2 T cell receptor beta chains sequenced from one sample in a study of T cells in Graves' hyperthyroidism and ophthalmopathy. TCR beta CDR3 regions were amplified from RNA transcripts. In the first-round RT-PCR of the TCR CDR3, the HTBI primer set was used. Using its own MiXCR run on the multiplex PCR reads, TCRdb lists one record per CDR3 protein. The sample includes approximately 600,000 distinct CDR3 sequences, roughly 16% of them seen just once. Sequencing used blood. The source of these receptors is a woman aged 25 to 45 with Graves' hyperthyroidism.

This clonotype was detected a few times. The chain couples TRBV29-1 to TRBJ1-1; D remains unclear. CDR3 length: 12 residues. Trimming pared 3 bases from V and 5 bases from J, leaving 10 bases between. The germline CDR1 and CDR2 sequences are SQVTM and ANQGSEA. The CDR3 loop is CSVDVTATEAFF. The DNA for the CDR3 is TGCAGCGTTGACGTTACGGCTACTGAAGCTTTCTTT.

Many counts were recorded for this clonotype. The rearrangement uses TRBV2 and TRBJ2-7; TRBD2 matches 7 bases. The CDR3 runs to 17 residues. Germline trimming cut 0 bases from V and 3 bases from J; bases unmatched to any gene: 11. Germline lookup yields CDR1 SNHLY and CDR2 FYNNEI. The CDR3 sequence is CASSEALRLAGNYEQYF. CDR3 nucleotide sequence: TGTGCCAGCAGTGAAGCGCTTCGACTAGCTGGGAACTACGAGCAGTACTTC.